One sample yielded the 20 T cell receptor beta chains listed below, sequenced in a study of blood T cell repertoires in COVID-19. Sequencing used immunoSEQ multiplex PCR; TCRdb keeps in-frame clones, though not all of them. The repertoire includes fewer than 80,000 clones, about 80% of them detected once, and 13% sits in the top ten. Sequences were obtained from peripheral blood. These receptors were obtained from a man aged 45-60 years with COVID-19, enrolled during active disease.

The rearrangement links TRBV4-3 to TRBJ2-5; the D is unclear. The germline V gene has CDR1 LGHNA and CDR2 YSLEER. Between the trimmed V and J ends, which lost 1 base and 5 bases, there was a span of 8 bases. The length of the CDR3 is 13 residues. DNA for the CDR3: TGCGCCAGCAGCCAAGGAAACTATGAGACCCAGTACTTC. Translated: CASSQGNYETQYF.

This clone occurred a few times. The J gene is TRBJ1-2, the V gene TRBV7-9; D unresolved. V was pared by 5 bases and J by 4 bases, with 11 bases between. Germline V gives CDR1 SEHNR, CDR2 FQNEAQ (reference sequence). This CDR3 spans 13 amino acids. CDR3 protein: CASSPRTGYGYTF. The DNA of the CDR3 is TGTGCCAGCAGCCCTCGGACTGGCTATGGCTACACCTTC.

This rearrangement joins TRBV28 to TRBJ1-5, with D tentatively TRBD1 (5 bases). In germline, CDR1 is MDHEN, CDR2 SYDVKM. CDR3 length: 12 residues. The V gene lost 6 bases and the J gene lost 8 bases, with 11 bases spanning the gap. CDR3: CASRAGWEPQHF. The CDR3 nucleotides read TGTGCCAGCAGGGCAGGGTGGGAGCCCCAGCATTTT.

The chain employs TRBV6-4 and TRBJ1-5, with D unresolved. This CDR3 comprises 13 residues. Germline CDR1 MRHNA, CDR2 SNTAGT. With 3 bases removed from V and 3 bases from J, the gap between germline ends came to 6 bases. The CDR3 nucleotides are TGTGCCAGCAGTGAGGGCTCCAATCAGCCCCAGCATTTT. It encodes CASSEGSNQPQHF.

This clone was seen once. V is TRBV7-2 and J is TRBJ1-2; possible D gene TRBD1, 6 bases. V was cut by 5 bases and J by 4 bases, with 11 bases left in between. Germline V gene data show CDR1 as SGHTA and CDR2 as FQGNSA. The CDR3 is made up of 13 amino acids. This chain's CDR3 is CASSLQTGYGYTF. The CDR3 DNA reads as TGTGCCAGCAGCCTCCAGACAGGCTATGGCTACACCTTC.

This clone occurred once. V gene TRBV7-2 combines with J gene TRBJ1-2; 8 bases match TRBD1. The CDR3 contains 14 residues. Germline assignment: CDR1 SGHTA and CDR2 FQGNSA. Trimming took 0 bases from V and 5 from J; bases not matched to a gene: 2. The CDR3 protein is CASSLAGTGYGYTF. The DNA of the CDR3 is TGTGCCAGCAGCTTAGCTGGGACAGGTTATGGCTACACCTTC.

The chain's CDR3 is CATSTWSGDNPYEQYF. CDR3 nucleotide sequence: TGTGCCACCTCCACATGGTCGGGGGATAATCCCTACGAGCAGTACTTC. The chain uses TRBV19 and TRBJ2-7, with D tentatively TRBD2 (6 bases). From germline, CDR1 is LNHDA and CDR2 SQIVND (reference sequence). Trimming took 10 bases from V and 2 from J, leaving 24 bases between them. This CDR3 contains 16 residues.

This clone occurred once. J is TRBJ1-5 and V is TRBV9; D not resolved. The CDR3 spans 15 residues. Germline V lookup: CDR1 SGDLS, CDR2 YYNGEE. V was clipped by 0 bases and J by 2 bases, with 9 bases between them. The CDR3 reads CASSVAPGGNQPQHF. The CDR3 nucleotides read TGTGCCAGCAGCGTAGCCCCCGGAGGCAATCAGCCCCAGCATTTT.

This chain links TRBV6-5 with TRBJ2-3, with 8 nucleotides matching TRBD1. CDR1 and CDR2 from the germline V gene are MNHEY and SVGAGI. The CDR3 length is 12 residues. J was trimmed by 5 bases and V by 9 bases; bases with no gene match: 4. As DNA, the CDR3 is TGTGCCAGAGGACAGGGTGTAGATACGCAGTATTTT. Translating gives CARGQGVDTQYF.

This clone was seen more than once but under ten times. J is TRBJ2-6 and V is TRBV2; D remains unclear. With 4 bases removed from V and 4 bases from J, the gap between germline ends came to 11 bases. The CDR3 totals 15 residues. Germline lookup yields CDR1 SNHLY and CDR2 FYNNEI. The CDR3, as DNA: TGTGCCAGCAGTGGTGACAACCTGGGGGCCAACGTCCTGACTTTC. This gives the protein CASSGDNLGANVLTF.

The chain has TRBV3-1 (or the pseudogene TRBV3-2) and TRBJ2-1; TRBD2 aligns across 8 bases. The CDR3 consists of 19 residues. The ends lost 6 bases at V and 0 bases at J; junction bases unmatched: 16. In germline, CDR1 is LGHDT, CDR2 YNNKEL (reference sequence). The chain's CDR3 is CASSQYAETGGGSYNEQFF. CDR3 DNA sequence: TGTGCCAGCAGTCAATATGCGGAGACCGGGGGGGGCTCCTACAATGAGCAGTTCTTC.

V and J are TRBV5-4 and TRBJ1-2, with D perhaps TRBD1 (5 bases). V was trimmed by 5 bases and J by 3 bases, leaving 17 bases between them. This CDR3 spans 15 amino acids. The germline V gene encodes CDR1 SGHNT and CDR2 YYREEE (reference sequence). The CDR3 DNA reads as TGTGCCAGCAGATCCGGGACTGAGACTTACTATGGCTACACCTTC. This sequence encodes CASRSGTETYYGYTF.

CDR3 region: CASSQDSLRDNSPLHF. CDR3 nucleotide sequence: TGTGCCAGCAGCCAAGATTCGCTCAGGGATAATTCACCCCTCCACTTT. The chain couples TRBV14 to TRBJ1-6; perhaps TRBD1 as D (5 bases). The CDR3 is made up of 16 amino acids. Germline CDR1 reads SGHDN; CDR2 reads FVKESK. V gave up 0 bases and J gave up 5 bases, with 11 bases separating them.

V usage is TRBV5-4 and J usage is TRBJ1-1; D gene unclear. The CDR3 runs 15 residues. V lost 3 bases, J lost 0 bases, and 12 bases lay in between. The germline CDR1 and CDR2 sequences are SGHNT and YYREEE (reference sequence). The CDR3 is CASSSQSRLNTEAFF. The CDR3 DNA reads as TGTGCCAGCAGCTCACAAAGCAGGCTGAACACTGAAGCTTTCTTT.

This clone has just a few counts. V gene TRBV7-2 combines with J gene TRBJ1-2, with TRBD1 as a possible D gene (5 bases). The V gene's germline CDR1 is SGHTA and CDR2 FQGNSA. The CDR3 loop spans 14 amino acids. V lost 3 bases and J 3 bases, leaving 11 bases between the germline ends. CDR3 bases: TGTGCCAGCAGCTTTGGTTGGGGCCACTATGGCTACACCTTC. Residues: CASSFGWGHYGYTF. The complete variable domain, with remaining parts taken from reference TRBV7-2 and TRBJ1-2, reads GAGVSQSPSNKVTEKGKDVELRCDPISGHTALYWYRQSLGQGLEFLIYFQGNSAPDKSGLPSDRFSAERTGGSVSTLTIQRTQQEDSAVYLCASSFGWGHYGYTFGSGTRLTVV.

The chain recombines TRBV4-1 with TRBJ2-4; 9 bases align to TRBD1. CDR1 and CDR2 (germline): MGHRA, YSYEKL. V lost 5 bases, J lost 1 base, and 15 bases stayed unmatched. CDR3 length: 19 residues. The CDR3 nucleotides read TGCGCCAGCAGCTATTCGGGACAGGGAGAGCCTATGGCCAAAAACATTCAGTACTTC. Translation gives CASSYSGQGEPMAKNIQYF.

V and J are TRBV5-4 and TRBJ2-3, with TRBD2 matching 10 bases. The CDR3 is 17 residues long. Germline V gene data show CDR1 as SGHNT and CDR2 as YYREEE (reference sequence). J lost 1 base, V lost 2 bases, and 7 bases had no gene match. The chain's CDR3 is CASSFQLAGRGTDTQYF. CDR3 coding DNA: TGTGCCAGCAGCTTTCAACTAGCGGGGCGGGGCACAGATACGCAGTATTTT.

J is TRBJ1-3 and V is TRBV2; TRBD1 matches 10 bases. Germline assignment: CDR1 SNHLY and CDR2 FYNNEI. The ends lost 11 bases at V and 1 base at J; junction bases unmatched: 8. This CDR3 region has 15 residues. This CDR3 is CAGRDRGTSGNTIYF. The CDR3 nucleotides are TGTGCCGGAAGGGACAGGGGTACTTCTGGAAACACCATATATTTT.

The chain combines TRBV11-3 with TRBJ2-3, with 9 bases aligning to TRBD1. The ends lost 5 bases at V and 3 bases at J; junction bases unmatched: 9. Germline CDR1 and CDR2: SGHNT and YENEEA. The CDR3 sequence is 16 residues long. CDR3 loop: CASSPGTGGYTDTQYF. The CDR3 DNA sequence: TGTGCCAGCAGCCCCGGTACAGGGGGCTATACAGATACGCAGTATTTT.

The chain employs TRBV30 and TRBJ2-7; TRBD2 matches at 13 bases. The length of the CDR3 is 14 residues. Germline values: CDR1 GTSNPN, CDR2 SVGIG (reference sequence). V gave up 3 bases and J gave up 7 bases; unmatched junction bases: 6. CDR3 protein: CAWRLAGGTGEQYF. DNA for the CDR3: TGTGCCTGGAGACTAGCGGGGGGGACGGGAGAGCAGTACTTC. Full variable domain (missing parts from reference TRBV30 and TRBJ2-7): SQTIHQWPATLVQPVGSPLSLECTVEGTSNPNLYWYRQAAGRGLQLLFYSVGIGQISSEVPQNLSASRPQDRQFILSSKKLLLSDSGFYLCAWRLAGGTGEQYFGPGTRLTVT.